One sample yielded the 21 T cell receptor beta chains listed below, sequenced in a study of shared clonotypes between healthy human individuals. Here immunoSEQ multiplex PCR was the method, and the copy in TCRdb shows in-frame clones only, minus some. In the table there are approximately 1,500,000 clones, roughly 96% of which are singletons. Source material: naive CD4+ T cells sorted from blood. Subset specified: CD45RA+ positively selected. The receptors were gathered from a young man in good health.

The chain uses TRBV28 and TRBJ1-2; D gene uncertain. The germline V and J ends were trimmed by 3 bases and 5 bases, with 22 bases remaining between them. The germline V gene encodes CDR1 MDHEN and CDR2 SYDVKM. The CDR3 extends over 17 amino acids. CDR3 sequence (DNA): TGTGCCAGCAGTTTCCCCTTCCCCCGCCAGCATCTATATGGCTACACCTTC. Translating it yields CASSFPFPRQHLYGYTF.

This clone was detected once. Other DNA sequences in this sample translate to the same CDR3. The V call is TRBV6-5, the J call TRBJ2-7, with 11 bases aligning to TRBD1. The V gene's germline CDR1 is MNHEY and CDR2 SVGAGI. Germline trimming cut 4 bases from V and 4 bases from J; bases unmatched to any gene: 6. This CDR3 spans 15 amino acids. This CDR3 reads CASSSPGQGVYEQYF. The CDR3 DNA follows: TGTGCCAGCAGTTCCCCGGGACAGGGGGTTTACGAGCAGTACTTC.

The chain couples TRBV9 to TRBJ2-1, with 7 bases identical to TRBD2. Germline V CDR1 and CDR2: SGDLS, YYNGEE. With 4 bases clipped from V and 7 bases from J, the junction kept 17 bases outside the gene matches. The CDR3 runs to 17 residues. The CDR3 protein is CASSPRLAGGSVNEQFF. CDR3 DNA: TGTGCCAGCAGCCCCCGACTCGCGGGCGGGAGTGTTAATGAGCAGTTCTTC.

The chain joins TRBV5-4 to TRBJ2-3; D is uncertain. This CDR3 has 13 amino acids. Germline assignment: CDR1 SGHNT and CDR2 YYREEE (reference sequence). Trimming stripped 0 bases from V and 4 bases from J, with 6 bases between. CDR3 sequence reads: CASSLGRADTQYF. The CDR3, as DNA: TGTGCCAGCAGCTTGGGGCGCGCAGATACGCAGTATTTT.

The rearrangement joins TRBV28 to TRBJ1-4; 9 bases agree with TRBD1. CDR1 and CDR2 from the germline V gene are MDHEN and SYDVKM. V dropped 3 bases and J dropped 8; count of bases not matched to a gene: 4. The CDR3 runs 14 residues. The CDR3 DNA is TGTGCCAGCAGTTTGAGGACAGGGGTCGAAAAACTGTTTTTT. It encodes CASSLRTGVEKLFF.

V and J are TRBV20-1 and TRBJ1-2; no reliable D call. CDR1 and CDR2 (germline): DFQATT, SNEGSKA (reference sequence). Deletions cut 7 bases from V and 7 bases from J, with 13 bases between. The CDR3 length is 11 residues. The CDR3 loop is CSDGELGGYTF. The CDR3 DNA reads TGCAGTGACGGGGAGCTGGGTGGCTACACCTTC.

In DNA, the CDR3 is TGTGCCAGCAGCGGCCGGACTAGCTTAACTTACGAGCAGTACTTC. This translates into CASSGRTSLTYEQYF. The rearrangement joins TRBV12-1 to TRBJ2-7; TRBD2 is taken as the D call from the table, unchecked against the DNA. TRBV12-1 is a listed pseudogene. CDR3 size: 15 residues.

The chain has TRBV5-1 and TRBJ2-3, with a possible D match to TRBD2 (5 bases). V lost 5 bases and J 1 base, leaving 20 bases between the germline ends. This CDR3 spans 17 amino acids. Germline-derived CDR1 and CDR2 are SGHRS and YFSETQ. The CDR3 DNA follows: TGCGCCAGCAGTGAGAGGCGAGGGCGGTTAGGCACAGATACGCAGTATTTT. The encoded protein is CASSERRGRLGTDTQYF.

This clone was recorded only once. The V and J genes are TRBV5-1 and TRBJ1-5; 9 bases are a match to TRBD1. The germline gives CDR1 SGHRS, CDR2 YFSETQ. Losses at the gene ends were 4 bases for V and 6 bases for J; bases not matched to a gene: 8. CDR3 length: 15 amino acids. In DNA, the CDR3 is TGCGCCAGCAGCCCCTCGGGGGACAGGGCTCAGCCCCAGCATTTT. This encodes CASSPSGDRAQPQHF. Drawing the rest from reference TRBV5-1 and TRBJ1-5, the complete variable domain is KAGVTQTPRYLIKTRGQQVTLSCSPISGHRSVSWYQQTPGQGLQFLFEYFSETQRNKGNFPGRFSGRQFSNSRSEMNVSTLELGDSALYLCASSPSGDRAQPQHFGDGTRLSIL.

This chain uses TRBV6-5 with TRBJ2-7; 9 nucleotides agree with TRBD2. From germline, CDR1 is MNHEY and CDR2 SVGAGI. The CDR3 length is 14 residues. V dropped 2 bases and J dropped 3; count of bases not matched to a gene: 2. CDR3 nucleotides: TGTGCCAGCAGTTACAAGACTAGCGGCTACGAGCAGTACTTC. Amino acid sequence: CASSYKTSGYEQYF.

The CDR3 reads CASSNPGQNSYEQYF. The CDR3 DNA reads TGTGCCAGCAGCAACCCGGGACAGAACTCCTACGAGCAGTACTTC. The gene calls are TRBV7-9 and TRBJ2-7; TRBD1 matches 7 bases. The CDR3 covers 15 residues. Germline V gene sequence: CDR1 SEHNR, CDR2 FQNEAQ (reference sequence). Trimming took 5 bases from V and 0 from J; bases not matched to a gene: 7.

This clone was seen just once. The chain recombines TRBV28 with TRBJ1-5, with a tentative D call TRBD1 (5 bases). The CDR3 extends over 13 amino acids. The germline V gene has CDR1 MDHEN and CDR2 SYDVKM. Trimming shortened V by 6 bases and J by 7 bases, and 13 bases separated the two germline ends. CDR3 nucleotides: TGTGCCAGCAGGACACAGGTCGACCAGCCCCAGCATTTT. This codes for CASRTQVDQPQHF.

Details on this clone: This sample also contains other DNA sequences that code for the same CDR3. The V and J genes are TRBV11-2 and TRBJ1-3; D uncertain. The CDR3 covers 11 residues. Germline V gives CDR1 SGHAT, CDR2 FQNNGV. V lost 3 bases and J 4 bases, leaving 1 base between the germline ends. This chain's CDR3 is CASSLGNTIYF. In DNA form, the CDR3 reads TGTGCCAGCAGCTTGGGAAACACCATATATTTT.

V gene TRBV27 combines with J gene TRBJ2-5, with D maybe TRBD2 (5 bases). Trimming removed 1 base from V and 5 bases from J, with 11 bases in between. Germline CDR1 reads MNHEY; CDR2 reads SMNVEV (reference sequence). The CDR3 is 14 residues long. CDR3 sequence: CASSLWGAFETQYF. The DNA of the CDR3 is TGTGCCAGCAGTTTATGGGGAGCCTTCGAGACCCAGTACTTC.

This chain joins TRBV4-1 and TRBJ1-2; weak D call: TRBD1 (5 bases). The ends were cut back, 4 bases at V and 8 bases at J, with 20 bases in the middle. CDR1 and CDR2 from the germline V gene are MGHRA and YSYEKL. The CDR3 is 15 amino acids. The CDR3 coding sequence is TGCGCCAGCAGCCTCCGGCCGGGAGATTGGGGCGGCTACACCTTC. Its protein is CASSLRPGDWGGYTF.

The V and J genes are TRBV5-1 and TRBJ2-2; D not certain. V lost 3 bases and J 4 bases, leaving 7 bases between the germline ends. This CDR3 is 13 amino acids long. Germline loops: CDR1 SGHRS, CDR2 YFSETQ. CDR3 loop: CASSWTATGELFF. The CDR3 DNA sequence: TGCGCCAGCAGCTGGACCGCCACCGGGGAGCTGTTTTTT.

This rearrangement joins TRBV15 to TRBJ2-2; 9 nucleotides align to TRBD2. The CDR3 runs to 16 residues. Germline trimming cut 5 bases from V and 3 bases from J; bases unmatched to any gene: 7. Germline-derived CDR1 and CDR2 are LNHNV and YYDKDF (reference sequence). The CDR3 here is CATSAGLAGYTGELFF. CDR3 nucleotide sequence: TGTGCCACCAGCGCCGGGCTAGCGGGATACACCGGGGAGCTGTTTTTT.

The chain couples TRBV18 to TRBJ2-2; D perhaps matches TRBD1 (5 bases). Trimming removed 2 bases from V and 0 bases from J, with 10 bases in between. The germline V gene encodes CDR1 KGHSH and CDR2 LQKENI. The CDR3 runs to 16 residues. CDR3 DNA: TGTGCCAGCTCACCATCAACAGGTCCGAACACCGGGGAGCTGTTTTTT. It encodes CASSPSTGPNTGELFF.

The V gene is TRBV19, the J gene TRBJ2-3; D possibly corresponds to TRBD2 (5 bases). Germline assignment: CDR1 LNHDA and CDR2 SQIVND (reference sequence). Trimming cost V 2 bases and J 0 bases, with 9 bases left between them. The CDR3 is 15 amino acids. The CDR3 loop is CASSILRASTDTQYF. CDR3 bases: TGTGCCAGTAGTATATTGAGGGCTAGCACAGATACGCAGTATTTT.

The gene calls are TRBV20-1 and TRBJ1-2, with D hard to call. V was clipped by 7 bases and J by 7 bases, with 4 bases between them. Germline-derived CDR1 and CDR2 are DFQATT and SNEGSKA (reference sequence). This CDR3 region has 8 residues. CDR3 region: CSEGGYTF. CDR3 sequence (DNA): TGCAGTGAAGGTGGCTACACCTTC.

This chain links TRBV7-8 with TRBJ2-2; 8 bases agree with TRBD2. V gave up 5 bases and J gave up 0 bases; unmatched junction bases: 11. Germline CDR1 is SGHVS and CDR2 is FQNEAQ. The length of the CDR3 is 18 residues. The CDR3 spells CASSRDPISGTNTGELFF. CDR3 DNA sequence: TGTGCCAGCAGCAGGGACCCCATTAGCGGGACGAACACCGGGGAGCTGTTTTTT. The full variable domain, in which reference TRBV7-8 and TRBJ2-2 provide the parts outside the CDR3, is GAGVSQSPRYKVAKRGQDVALRCDPISGHVSLFWYQQALGQGPEFLTYFQNEAQLDKSGLPSDRFFAERPEGSVSTLKIQRTQQEDSAVYLCASSRDPISGTNTGELFFGEGSRLTVL.